Each of the 14 T cell receptor beta chains below was sequenced from the same sample in a study of cytomegalovirus exposure and HLA in healthy donors. Amplification used 60 Vbeta primers and 13 Jbeta primers. Only in-frame clones appear in the TCRdb table, and some are missing; sequencing was by immunoSEQ multiplex PCR. The sample records under 150,000 clones, around 75% being singletons. Sequencing used PBMCs. The receptors were gathered from a man in his thirties or forties in good health and CMV-seronegative.

The chain is built from TRBV6-5 and TRBJ1-2; 11 bases match TRBD1. The CDR3 has 14 amino acids. Trimming cost V 2 bases and J 13 bases; bases outside gene matches: 9. Per the germline V gene, CDR1 is MNHEY and CDR2 is SVGAGI. CDR3: CASSYLDGTGGSTF. CDR3 in DNA: TGTGCCAGCAGTTACCTGGATGGGACAGGGGGATCCACCTTC.

The J gene is TRBJ1-4, the V gene TRBV7-8, with D perhaps TRBD1 (5 bases). The CDR3 covers 17 residues. Per the germline V gene, CDR1 is SGHVS and CDR2 is FQNEAQ. The V and J ends lost 0 bases and 8 bases respectively, with 19 bases between them. This CDR3 reads CASSLAVAGDFREKLFF. In nucleotides, the CDR3 is TGTGCCAGCAGCTTAGCGGTTGCGGGGGATTTTCGGGAAAAACTGTTTTTT.

A remark on this clone: Other DNA sequences in this specimen translate into the identical CDR3. The V call is TRBV18, the J call TRBJ1-5; D gene ambiguous. CDR3 length: 14 amino acids. The V gene's germline CDR1 is KGHSH and CDR2 LQKENI. V shed 6 bases and J shed 2 bases, with 11 bases lying between them. Written as DNA, the CDR3 is TGTGCCAGCTCGCTAGACCGAGGCAATCAGCCCCAGCATTTT. Protein product: CASSLDRGNQPQHF.

The V and J genes are TRBV5-4 and TRBJ1-2, with 12 positions matching TRBD1. V dropped 4 bases and J dropped 8; count of bases not matched to a gene: 6. This CDR3 contains 14 residues. Germline assignment: CDR1 SGHNT and CDR2 YYREEE (reference sequence). The DNA for the CDR3 is TGTGCCAGCAGCGTCAGGGACAGGGGGCGCGGCTACACCTTC. This codes for CASSVRDRGRGYTF.

The V and J genes are TRBV6-5 and TRBJ2-7, with 8 bases fitting TRBD1. V shed 8 bases, J shed 1 base, and the junction held 7 bases outside the gene matches. Looked up from germline, CDR1 is MNHEY and CDR2 is SVGAGI. The CDR3 sequence is 14 residues long. This chain's CDR3 is CASSVGQGSYEQYF. In DNA, the CDR3 is TGTGCCAGCTCCGTTGGACAGGGATCCTACGAGCAGTACTTC.

A few counts support this clone. V usage is TRBV2 and J usage is TRBJ2-2, with 11 positions matching TRBD1. Looked up from germline, CDR1 is SNHLY and CDR2 is FYNNEI. The CDR3 is 18 residues long. The V and J ends lost 2 bases and 0 bases, in that order; junction bases with no gene match: 5. Here the CDR3 reads CASSERRTGGTNTGELFF. The CDR3 coding sequence is TGTGCCAGCAGTGAAAGACGGACAGGGGGCACGAACACCGGGGAGCTGTTTTTT.

A few counts support this clone. The rearrangement links TRBV7-8 to TRBJ1-5; D not resolved. The CDR3 extends over 15 amino acids. Looked up from germline, CDR1 is SGHVS and CDR2 is FQNEAQ. Deletions cut 5 bases from V and 3 bases from J, with 14 bases between. As DNA, the CDR3 is TGTGCCAGCAGCCTGGTGGAGGGAGCCAATCAGCCCCAGCATTTT. It yields the protein CASSLVEGANQPQHF.

The rearrangement joins TRBV28 to TRBJ2-2, with no clear D. The CDR3 has 13 amino acids. Trimming cost V 3 bases and J 5 bases, with 7 bases left between them. The germline CDR1 and CDR2 sequences are MDHEN and SYDVKM. The CDR3 here is CASSFSRTGELFF. DNA for the CDR3: TGTGCCAGCAGTTTCTCTCGGACCGGGGAGCTGTTTTTT.

For the CDR3, the DNA is TGTGCCATCAGGACAGGGGGGAACACCGGGGAGCTGTTTTTT. Residues: CAIRTGGNTGELFF. The genes are TRBV10-3 and TRBJ2-2, with 9 nucleotides matching TRBD1. With V trimmed by 6 bases and J by 1 base, 0 bases remained unmatched. Germline-derived CDR1 and CDR2 are ENHRY and SYGVKD. The CDR3 has 14 amino acids.

V usage is TRBV5-4 and J usage is TRBJ2-3; D is possibly TRBD2 (6 bases). Germline V CDR1 and CDR2: SGHNT, YYREEE (reference sequence). There are 12 residues in the CDR3. V lost 7 bases and J 6 bases, leaving 12 bases between the germline ends. CDR3 amino acids: CASPGGEDTQYF. The CDR3 DNA sequence: TGTGCCAGCCCCGGAGGGGAGGATACGCAGTATTTT.

A remark on this clone: One end of the junction fails to match germline, which may point to a read error. This chain uses TRBV28 with TRBJ2-1; tentatively, D is TRBD1 (6 bases). Germline CDR1 MDHEN, CDR2 SYDVKM. The CDR3 totals 12 residues. The CDR3 here is CASSSTGNVQFF. The CDR3 DNA follows: TGTGCCAGCAGTTCAACAGGGAATGTGCAGTTCTTC.

This chain connects TRBV4-2 to TRBJ2-7, with 14 bases identical to TRBD2. Unmatched junction bases numbered 3, after V lost 6 bases and J lost 2 bases. CDR3 length: 15 residues. Germline lookup yields CDR1 LGHNA and CDR2 YNFKEQ. The DNA of the CDR3 is TGTGCCAGCAGGAGACTAGCGGGGGGGCCCTACGAGCAGTACTTC. Its protein is CASRRLAGGPYEQYF.

This clone was picked up one time. At one end, the junction sequence differs from germline, possibly due to a read error. The gene calls are TRBV28 and TRBJ2-7; D not resolved. This CDR3 is built from 12 residues. The germline CDR1 and CDR2 sequences are MDHEN and SYDVKM. CDR3 coding DNA: TGTGCCAGCAGTTTCCACTCCTGCGAGCAGTACTTC. Translating it yields CASSFHSCEQYF.

The V gene is TRBV28, the J gene TRBJ2-5; 13 bases are a match to TRBD2. This CDR3 is built from 16 residues. CDR1 is MDHEN, CDR2 SYDVKM, per germline. Trimming cost V 8 bases and J 5 bases; bases outside gene matches: 11. The CDR3: CASAPGLAGLLETQYF. The CDR3 nucleotides are TGTGCCAGCGCCCCGGGACTAGCGGGGCTTTTGGAGACCCAGTACTTC.